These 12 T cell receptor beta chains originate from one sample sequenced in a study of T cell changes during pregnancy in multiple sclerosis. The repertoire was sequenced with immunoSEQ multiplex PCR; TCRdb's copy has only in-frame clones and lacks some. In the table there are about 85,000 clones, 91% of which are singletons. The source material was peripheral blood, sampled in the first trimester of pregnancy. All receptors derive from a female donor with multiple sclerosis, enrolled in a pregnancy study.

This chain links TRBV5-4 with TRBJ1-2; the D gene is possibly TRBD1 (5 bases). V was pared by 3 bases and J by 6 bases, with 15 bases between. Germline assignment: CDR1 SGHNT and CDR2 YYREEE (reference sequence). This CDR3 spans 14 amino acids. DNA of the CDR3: TGTGCCAGCAGCTCAACGGCAGGGTTCGATGGCTACACCTTC. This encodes CASSSTAGFDGYTF.

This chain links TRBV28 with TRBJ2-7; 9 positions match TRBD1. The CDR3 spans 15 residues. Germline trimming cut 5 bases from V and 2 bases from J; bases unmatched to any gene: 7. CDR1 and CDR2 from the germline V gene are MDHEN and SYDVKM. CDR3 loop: CASSTPGQGTYEQYF. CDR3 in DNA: TGTGCCAGCAGTACCCCAGGACAGGGGACCTACGAGCAGTACTTC.

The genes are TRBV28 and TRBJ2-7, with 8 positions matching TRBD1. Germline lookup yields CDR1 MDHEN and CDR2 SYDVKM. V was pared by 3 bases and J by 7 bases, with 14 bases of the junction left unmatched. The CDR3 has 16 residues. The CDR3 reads CASSFPNRGEGSEQYF. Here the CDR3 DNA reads TGTGCCAGCAGTTTCCCTAACAGGGGGGAAGGATCAGAGCAGTACTTC.

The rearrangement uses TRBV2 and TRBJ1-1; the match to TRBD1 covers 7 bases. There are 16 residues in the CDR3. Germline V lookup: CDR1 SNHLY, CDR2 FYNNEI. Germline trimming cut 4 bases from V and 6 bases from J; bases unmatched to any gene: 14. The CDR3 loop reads CASSGELGTDRSEAFF. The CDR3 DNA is TGTGCCAGCAGTGGAGAACTCGGGACAGATCGGTCTGAAGCTTTCTTT. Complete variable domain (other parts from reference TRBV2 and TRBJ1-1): EPEVTQTPSHQVTQMGQEVILRCVPISNHLYFYWYRQILGQKVEFLVSFYNNEISEKSEIFDDQFSVERPDGSNFTLKIRSTKLEDSAMYFCASSGELGTDRSEAFFGQGTRLTVV.

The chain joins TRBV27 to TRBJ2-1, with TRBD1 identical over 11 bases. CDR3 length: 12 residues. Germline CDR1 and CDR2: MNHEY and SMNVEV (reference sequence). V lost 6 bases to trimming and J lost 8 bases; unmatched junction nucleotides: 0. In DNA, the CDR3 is TGTGCCAGCAGGGACAGGGGGCATGAGCAGTTCTTC. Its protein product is CASRDRGHEQFF.

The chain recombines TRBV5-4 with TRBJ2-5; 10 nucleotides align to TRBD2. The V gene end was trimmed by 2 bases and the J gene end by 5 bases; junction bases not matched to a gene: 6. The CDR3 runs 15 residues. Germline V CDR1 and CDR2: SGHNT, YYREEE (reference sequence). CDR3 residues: CASSFGLAGAETQYF. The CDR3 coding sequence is TGTGCCAGCAGCTTTGGGCTAGCGGGGGCGGAGACCCAGTACTTC.

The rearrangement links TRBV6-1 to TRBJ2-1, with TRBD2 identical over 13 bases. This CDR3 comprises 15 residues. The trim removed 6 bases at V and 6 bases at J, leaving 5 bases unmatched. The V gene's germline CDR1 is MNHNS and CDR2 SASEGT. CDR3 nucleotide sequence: TGTGCCAGCAGCGCCGGGACTAGCGGGATCAATGAGCAGTTCTTC. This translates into CASSAGTSGINEQFF.

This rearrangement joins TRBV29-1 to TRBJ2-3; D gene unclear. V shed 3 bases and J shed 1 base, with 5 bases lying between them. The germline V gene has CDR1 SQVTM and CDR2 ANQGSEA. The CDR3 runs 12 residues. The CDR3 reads CSVDFGTDTQYF. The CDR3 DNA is TGCAGCGTTGATTTCGGCACAGATACGCAGTATTTT.

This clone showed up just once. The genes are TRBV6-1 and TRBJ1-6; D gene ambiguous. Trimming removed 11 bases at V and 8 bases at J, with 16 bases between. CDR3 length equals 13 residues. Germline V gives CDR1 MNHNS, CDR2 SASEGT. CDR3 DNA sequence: TGTGCCGTCCAGGAGGAAGGACATTCACCCCTCCACTTT. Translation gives CAVQEEGHSPLHF.

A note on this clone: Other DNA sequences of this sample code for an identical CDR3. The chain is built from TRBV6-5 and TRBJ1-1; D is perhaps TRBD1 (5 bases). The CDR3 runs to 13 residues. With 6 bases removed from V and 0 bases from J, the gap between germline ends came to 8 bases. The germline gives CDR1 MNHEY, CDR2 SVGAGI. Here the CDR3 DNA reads TGTGCCAGCAGCCGACAGATGAACACTGAAGCTTTCTTT. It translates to CASSRQMNTEAFF.

The CDR3 coding sequence is TGTGCCAGTAGTATCCGTGGCGGATTTACAGATACGCAGTATTTT. Translated, it gives CASSIRGGFTDTQYF. The J gene is TRBJ2-3, the V gene TRBV19; no reliable D call. This CDR3 region has 15 residues. CDR1 LNHDA and CDR2 SQIVND come from the germline V gene (reference sequence). Trimming pared 3 bases from V and 3 bases from J, leaving 13 bases between.

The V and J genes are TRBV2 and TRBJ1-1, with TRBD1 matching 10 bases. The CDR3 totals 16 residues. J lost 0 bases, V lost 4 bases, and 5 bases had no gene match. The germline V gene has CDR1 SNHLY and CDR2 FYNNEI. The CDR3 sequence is CASSGQGASMNTEAFF. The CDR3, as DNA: TGTGCCAGCAGTGGACAGGGGGCTTCCATGAACACTGAAGCTTTCTTT. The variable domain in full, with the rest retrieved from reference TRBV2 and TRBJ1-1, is EPEVTQTPSHQVTQMGQEVILRCVPISNHLYFYWYRQILGQKVEFLVSFYNNEISEKSEIFDDQFSVERPDGSNFTLKIRSTKLEDSAMYFCASSGQGASMNTEAFFGQGTRLTVV.